This T cell receptor beta chain was documented in a study of cytomegalovirus exposure and HLA in healthy donors. J was trimmed by 5 bases and V by 4 bases; bases with no gene match: 13. CDR3 length: 16 amino acids. Per germline, CDR1 SGHNT and CDR2 YENEEA. Profiled with immunoSEQ multiplex PCR; TCRdb holds only in-frame clones, not every one. Of approximately 57,000 clones listed, 80% to 95% are singletons. Sequences were obtained from PBMCs. The TCR originated in a woman under 30 in good health and CMV-seronegative. The rearrangement joins TRBV11-3 to TRBJ2-5; 7 bases match TRBD1. The CDR3 region is CASSSPGQPMRETQYF. The CDR3 nucleotides are TGTGCCAGCAGCTCGCCGGGACAGCCAATGCGGGAGACCCAGTACTTC.